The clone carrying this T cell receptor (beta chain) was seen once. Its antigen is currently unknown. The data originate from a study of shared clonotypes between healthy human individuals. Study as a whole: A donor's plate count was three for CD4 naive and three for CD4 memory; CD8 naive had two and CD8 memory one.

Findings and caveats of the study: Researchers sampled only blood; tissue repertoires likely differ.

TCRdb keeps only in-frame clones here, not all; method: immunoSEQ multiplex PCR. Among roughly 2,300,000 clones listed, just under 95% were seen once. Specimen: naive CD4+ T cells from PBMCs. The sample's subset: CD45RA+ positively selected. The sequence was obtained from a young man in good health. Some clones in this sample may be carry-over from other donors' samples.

The DNA of the CDR3 is TGCAGTCCGAGGCGGGCCAACGAGCAGTACTTC. This gives the protein CSPRRANEQYF. J is TRBJ2-7 and V is TRBV20-1; D possibly corresponds to TRBD2 (5 bases). V shed 8 bases and J shed 5 bases, with 13 bases lying between them. CDR1 is DFQATT, CDR2 SNEGSKA, per germline (reference sequence). The CDR3 consists of 11 residues.